The source of this T cell receptor (beta chain) is a study of cytomegalovirus exposure and HLA in healthy donors. The study's findings and limits: In vitro, a few CMV-associated chains proved specific for CMV antigens.

Details on this clone: The antigen remains unidentified.

Deletions cut 4 bases from V and 15 bases from J, with 23 bases between. The CDR3 is made up of 14 amino acids. Germline-derived CDR1 and CDR2 are SGHRS and YFSETQ. Use of 60 Vbeta and 13 Jbeta primers characterized the PCR. Profiled with immunoSEQ multiplex PCR; TCRdb holds only in-frame clones, not every one. Across approximately 50,000 clones, the top ten clones capture 2.1% of the sample. The source is a woman between 40 and 55 years old in good health and CMV-seronegative. Material: PBMCs. This chain joins TRBV5-1 and TRBJ2-1, with a weak D call TRBD2 (7 bases). The CDR3 sequence: CASSPQGSGDAGFF. The CDR3 DNA sequence: TGCGCCAGCAGCCCCCAGGGGAGCGGGGATGCCGGGTTCTTC. The full variable domain, completed using reference TRBV5-1 and TRBJ2-1, is KAGVTQTPRYLIKTRGQQVTLSCSPISGHRSVSWYQQTPGQGLQFLFEYFSETQRNKGNFPGRFSGRQFSNSRSEMNVSTLELGDSALYLCASSPQGSGDAGFFGPGTRLTVL.